Sequencing of this T cell receptor (beta chain) was carried out in a study of blood T cells in healthy people across ages. For this clonotype: Germline and junction disagree at one end, which may indicate a read error.

This CDR3 has 16 amino acids. Primed by a sample-barcoded 5' primer and a J-beta primer mix, a second PCR proceeded for 7 to 11 cycles. TCRdb reprocessed the 5' RACE reads via MiXCR and lists one record per CDR3 protein. In the table there are 500,000 to 600,000 distinct CDR3 sequences, 25% to 30% of which are singletons. This receptor was obtained from an older woman in good health. Sequenced sample: blood. The chain uses TRBV12-3 or TRBV12-4 and TRBJ1-1, with 9 bases matching TRBD1. CDR3 loop: CASSRDRVIENTEAFF. Here the CDR3 DNA reads TGTGCCAGCAGTCGGGACAGGGTGATTGAGAACACTGAGGCTTTCTTT.